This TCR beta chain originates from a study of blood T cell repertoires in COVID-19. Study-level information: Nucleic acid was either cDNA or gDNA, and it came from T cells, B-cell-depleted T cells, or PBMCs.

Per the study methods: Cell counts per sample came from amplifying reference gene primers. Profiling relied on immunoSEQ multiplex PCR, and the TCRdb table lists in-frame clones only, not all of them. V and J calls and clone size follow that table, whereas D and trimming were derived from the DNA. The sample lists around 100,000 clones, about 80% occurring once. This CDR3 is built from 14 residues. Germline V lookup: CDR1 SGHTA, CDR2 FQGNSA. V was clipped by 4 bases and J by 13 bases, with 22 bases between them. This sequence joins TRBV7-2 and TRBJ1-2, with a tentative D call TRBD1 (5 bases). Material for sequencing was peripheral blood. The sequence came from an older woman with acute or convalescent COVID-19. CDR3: CASSSTAAGAGSTF. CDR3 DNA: TGTGCCAGCAGCTCGACCGCGGCCGGGGCGGGGAGCACCTTC.